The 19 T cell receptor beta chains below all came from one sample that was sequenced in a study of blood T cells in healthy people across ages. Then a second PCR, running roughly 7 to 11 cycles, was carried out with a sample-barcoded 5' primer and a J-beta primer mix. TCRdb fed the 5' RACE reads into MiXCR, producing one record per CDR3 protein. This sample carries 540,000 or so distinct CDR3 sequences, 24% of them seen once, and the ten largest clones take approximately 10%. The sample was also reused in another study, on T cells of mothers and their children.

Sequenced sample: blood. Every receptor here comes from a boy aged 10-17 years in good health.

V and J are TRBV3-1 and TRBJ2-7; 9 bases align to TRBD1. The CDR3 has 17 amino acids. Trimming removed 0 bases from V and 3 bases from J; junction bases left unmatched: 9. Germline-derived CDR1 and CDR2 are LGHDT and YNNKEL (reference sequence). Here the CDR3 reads CASSQETGGFTNYEQYF. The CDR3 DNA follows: TGTGCCAGCAGCCAAGAAACAGGGGGCTTTACCAACTACGAGCAGTACTTC.

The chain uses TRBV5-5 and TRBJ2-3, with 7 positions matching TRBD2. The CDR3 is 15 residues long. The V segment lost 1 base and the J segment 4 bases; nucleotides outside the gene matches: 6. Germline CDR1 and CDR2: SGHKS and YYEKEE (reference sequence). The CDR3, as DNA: TGTGCCAGCAGCTTGACGGCAGGGAGGGCAGATACGCAGTATTTT. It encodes CASSLTAGRADTQYF.

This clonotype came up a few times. Here the CDR3 DNA reads TGTGCCAGCAGTGAGGTGCGGCAGGGACCTTTGGAGACCCAGTACTTC. Protein sequence: CASSEVRQGPLETQYF. The chain recombines TRBV25-1 with TRBJ2-5, with D perhaps assigned TRBD1 or TRBD2 (5 bases each). V was pared by 3 bases and J by 5 bases, with 19 bases between. The CDR3 spans 16 residues. Germline V gene lookup returns CDR1 MGHDK and CDR2 SYGVNS.

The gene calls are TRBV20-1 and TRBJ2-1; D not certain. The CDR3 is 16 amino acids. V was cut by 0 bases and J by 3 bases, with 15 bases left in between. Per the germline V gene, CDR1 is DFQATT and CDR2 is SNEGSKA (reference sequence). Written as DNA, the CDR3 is TGCAGTGCTAGAGATCCGACGCCCGGCGGCTACAATGAGCAGTTCTTC. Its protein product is CSARDPTPGGYNEQFF.

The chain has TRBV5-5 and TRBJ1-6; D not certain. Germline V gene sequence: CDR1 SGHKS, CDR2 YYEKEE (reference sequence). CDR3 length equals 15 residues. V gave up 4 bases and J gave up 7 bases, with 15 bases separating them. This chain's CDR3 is CASSRDGKRNSPLHF. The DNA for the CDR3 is TGTGCCAGCAGCAGAGACGGAAAACGAAATTCACCCCTCCACTTT.

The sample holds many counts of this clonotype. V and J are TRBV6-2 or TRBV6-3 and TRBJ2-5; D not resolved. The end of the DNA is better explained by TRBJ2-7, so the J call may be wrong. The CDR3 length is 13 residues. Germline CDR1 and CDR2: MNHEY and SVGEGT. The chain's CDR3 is CASSYSISYEQYF. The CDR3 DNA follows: TGTGCCAGCAGTTACTCGATCTCATACGAGCAGTACTTC.

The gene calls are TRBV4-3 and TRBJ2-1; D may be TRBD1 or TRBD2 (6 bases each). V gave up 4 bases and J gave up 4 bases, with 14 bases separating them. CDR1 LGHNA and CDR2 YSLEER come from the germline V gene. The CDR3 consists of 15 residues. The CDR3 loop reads CASSRRGVGYNEQFF. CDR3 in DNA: TGCGCCAGCAGCCGAAGGGGGGTGGGATACAATGAGCAGTTCTTC.

The CDR3 loop is CASSQGGLAGGLTYNEQFF. The CDR3 nucleotides read TGCGCCAGCAGCCAAGGGGGCCTAGCGGGGGGGCTGACCTACAATGAGCAGTTCTTC. The J gene is TRBJ2-1, the V gene TRBV4-1, with 12 bases that match TRBD2. The CDR3 length is 19 residues. J gave up 2 bases and V 1 base, and 9 bases lay outside the gene matches. CDR1 MGHRA and CDR2 YSYEKL come from the germline V gene.

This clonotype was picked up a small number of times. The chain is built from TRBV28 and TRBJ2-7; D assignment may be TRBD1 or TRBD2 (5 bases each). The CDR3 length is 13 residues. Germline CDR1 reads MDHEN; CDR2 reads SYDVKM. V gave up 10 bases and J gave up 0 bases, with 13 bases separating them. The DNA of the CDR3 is TGTGCCACCGGGGACGGCAGCTCCTACGAGCAGTACTTC. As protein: CATGDGSSYEQYF.

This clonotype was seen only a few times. CDR3 sequence (DNA): TGTGCCACCAGCCTAAATAATTCACCCCTCCACTTT. This gives the protein CATSLNNSPLHF. The chain has TRBV15 and TRBJ1-6, with no clear D. Germline CDR1 and CDR2: LNHNV and YYDKDF (reference sequence). CDR3 length: 12 amino acids. Trimming took 5 bases from V and 5 from J, leaving 4 bases between them.

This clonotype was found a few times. The CDR3 sequence is CASSQESLAGANEQFF. As DNA, the CDR3 is TGCGCCAGCAGCCAAGAGTCACTAGCGGGGGCCAATGAGCAGTTCTTC. The chain couples TRBV4-1 to TRBJ2-5, with 11 positions matching TRBD2. The DNA end is a closer match to TRBJ2-1, so the J assignment may be wrong. The CDR3 sequence is 16 residues long. Per germline, CDR1 MGHRA and CDR2 YSYEKL.

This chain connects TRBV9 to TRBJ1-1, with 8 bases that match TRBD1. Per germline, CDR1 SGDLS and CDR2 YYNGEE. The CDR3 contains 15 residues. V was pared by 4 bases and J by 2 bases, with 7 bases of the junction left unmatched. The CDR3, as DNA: TGTGCCAGCAGCTTAATGACAGGGGTAAACACTGAAGCTTTCTTT. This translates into CASSLMTGVNTEAFF.

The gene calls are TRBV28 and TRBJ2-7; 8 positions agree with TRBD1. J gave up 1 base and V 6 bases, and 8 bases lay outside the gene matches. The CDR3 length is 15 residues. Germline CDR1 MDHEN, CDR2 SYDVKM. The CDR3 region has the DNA TGTGCCAGCAGGAACAGGGGGGAGAAGTCCTACGAGCAGTACTTC. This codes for CASRNRGEKSYEQYF.

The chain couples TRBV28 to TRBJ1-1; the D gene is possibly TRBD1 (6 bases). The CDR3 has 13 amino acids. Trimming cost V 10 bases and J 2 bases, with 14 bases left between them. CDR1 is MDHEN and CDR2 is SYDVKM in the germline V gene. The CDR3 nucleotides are TGTGCCATCCAAATGGGACACAACACTGAAGCTTTCTTT. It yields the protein CAIQMGHNTEAFF. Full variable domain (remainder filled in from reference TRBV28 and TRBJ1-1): DVKVTQSSRYLVKRTGEKVFLECVQDMDHENMFWYRQDPGLGLRLIYFSYDVKMKEKGDIPEGYSVSREKKERFSLILESASTNQTSMYLCAIQMGHNTEAFFGQGTRLTVV.

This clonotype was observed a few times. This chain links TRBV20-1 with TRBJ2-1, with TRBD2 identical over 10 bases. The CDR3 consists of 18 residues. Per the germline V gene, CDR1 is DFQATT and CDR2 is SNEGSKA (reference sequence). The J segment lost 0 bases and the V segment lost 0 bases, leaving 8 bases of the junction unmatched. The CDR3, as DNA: TGCAGTGCTAGAGATGAGGGTAGCGGGAGGCCCTCCTACAATGAGCAGTTCTTC. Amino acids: CSARDEGSGRPSYNEQFF.

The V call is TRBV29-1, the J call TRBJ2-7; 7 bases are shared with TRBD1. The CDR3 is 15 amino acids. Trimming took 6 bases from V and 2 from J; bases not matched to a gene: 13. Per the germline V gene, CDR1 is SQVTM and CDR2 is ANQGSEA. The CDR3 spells CSVILLDRVAYEQYF. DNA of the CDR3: TGCAGCGTCATCCTCTTAGACAGGGTGGCCTACGAGCAGTACTTC.

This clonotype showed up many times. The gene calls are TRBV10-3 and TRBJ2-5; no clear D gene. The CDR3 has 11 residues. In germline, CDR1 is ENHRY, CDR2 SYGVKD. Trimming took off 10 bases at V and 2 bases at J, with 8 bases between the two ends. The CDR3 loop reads CATAWQETQYF. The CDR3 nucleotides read TGTGCCACCGCTTGGCAAGAGACCCAGTACTTC.

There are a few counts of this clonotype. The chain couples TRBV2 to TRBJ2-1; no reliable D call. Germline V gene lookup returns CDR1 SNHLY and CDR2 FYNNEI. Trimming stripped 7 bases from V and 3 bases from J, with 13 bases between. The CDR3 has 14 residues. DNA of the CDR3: TGTGCCAGCAAACCAGGACCTGGCTACAATGAGCAGTTCTTC. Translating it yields CASKPGPGYNEQFF.

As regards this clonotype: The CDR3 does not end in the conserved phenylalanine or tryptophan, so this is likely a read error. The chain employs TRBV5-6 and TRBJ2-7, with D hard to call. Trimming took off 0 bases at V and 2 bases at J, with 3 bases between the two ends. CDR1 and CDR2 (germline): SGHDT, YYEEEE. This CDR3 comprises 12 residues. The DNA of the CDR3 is TGTGCCAGCAGCTTGGCTACCTACGAGCAGTACCTC. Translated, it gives CASSLATYEQYL.